The TCR beta chain under discussion was sequenced for a study of T cell repertoires and HLA-DP antigens. Overall study: In vitro CD4+ alloreactivity was against HeLa-presented HLA-DP. Study-wide results and caveats: The CD4+ repertoire was not split into naive and memory. Sorted CD137+ clonality was approximately 0.42 for both alloantigens, versus 0.03 to 0.04 pre-culture.

Negative selection yielded untouched CD4+ T cells of average 97.7% purity. The assay was immunoSEQ multiplex PCR, and TCRdb's table has in-frame clones only and misses some. The data contain 75,000 to 90,000 clones, approximately 89% of them seen just once; the ten biggest clones take up less than 2%. The CDR3 loop spans 12 amino acids. Deletions cut 5 bases from V and 10 bases from J, with 14 bases between. Germline-derived CDR1 and CDR2 are ENHRY and SYGVKD. A remark on this clone: The antigen remains unidentified.

The sample taken for sequencing was CD4+ T cells from PBMCs. This receptor was identified in a man aged 50 to 59 in good health and CMV-seronegative. The chain carries TRBV10-3 and TRBJ1-2, with D perhaps TRBD1 (6 bases). The CDR3 coding sequence is TGTGCCATCAGTTCCCCGGGGGGGGCCTACACCTTC. Translation gives CAISSPGGAYTF.